This TCR beta chain derives from a study of T-cell reconstitution after alpha-beta-depleted transplantation in children. Germline V CDR1 and CDR2: MNHNS, SASEGT. The CDR3 consists of 12 residues. Trimming removed 3 bases at V and 5 bases at J, with 5 bases between. This clonotype has ten or more counts. Unique molecular identifiers were used in preparing the TCRbeta library. MiXCR was run by TCRdb on the PCR reads, yielding one entry per CDR3 protein. The table includes about 610,000 distinct CDR3 sequences, approximately 10% detected once. V usage is TRBV6-1 and J usage is TRBJ2-1; D remains ambiguous. This material consisted of PBMCs from the stem cell graft donor, taken from the stem cell graft. The sequence was collected from a human donor who donated a stem cell graft to a child with acute myeloid leukemia. CDR3 region: CASSDADNEQFF. The DNA of the CDR3 is TGTGCCAGCAGTGATGCGGACAATGAGCAGTTCTTC.